The rows below give T cell receptor beta chains drawn from one sample of a study of cytomegalovirus exposure and HLA in healthy donors. The protocol was immunoSEQ multiplex PCR, while the TCRdb copy is restricted to in-frame clones and leaves out a portion. The sample totals 150,000 to 250,000 clones. Sequenced sample: PBMCs. Receptors originate from a boy between 10 and 17 years old in good health and CMV-seronegative. Each CDR3 is given with its conserved first and last residue. The order of the fields is D gene, J gene, V gene, CDR3 protein, CDR3 DNA. A D gene is named only where the DNA matches it firmly.

TRBD2,TRBJ2-7,TRBV7-2,CASSIGTSGAEQYF,TGTGCCAGCAGCATTGGGACTAGCGGGGCCGAGCAGTACTTC
NA,TRBJ2-7,TRBV19,CASSISARGIYEQYF,TGTGCCAGTAGTATTTCTGCCAGGGGTATCTACGAGCAGTACTTC
NA,TRBJ2-2,TRBV18,CASAQSVDTGELFF,TGTGCCAGCGCCCAGTCCGTGGACACCGGGGAGCTGTTTTTT
NA,TRBJ2-5,TRBV6-5,CASSYSLGQLEETQYF,TGTGCCAGCAGTTATTCTCTTGGACAGCTCGAAGAGACCCAGTACTTC
NA,TRBJ2-7,TRBV28,CASSFPRGAYEQYF,TGTGCCAGCAGTTTCCCCCGGGGTGCCTACGAGCAGTACTTC
NA,TRBJ1-5,TRBV29-1,CSVGEGYQPQHF,TGCAGTGTGGGGGAGGGATATCAGCCCCAGCATTTT
TRBD1,TRBJ2-5,TRBV18,CASSPGQGAETQYF,TGTGCCAGCTCACCGGGACAGGGGGCTGAGACCCAGTACTTC
NA,TRBJ2-1,TRBV7-2,CASREYNEQFF,TGTGCCAGCAGGGAGTACAATGAGCAGTTCTTC
TRBD2,TRBJ2-3,TRBV7-9,CASTSLAGAPKVGDTQYF,TGTGCCAGCACTTCGCTAGCGGGGGCTCCCAAGGTAGGAGATACGCAGTATTTT
NA,TRBJ2-7,TRBV11-2,CASSLIGQGYEQYF,TGTGCCAGCAGCTTAATCGGGCAGGGCTACGAGCAGTACTTC
TRBD1,TRBJ1-2,TRBV2,CASSPWTEGAYGYTF,TGTGCCAGCAGTCCATGGACCGAGGGGGCATACGGCTACACCTTC
NA,TRBJ2-4,TRBV27,CASSLTGHGAKNIQYF,TGTGCCAGCAGTTTAACTGGACATGGAGCCAAAAACATTCAGTACTTC
TRBD1,TRBJ1-1,TRBV27,CASRDRTGISEAFF,TGTGCCAGCAGAGATCGGACAGGGATCTCTGAAGCTTTCTTT
NA,TRBJ1-4,TRBV28,CASSTTWGGTNEKLFF,TGTGCCAGCAGTACAACGTGGGGAGGGACTAATGAAAAACTGTTTTTT
NA,TRBJ2-2,TRBV4-1,CASSQGTRTDNTGELFF,TGCGCCAGCAGCCAAGGCACCAGGACAGATAACACCGGGGAGCTGTTTTTT
TRBD2,TRBJ2-7,TRBV9,CASSVLPGRGYEQYF,TGTGCCAGCAGCGTACTGCCGGGGAGGGGATACGAGCAGTACTTC
NA,TRBJ1-1,TRBV29-1,CSVEARDTLNTEAFF,TGCAGCGTTGAAGCTAGGGACACGTTGAACACTGAAGCTTTCTTT
TRBD1,TRBJ1-5,TRBV19,CASSRETGGGQPQHF,TGTGCCAGTAGTAGGGAGACAGGGGGCGGACAGCCCCAGCATTTT
NA,TRBJ1-6,TRBV7-6,CASSLVDTSPVSPLHF,TGTGCCAGCAGCTTAGTGGACACCAGCCCAGTTTCACCCCTCCACTTT
TRBD2,TRBJ2-1,TRBV28,CASSSTSGGAIIHEQFF,TGTGCCAGCAGTTCCACTAGCGGGGGGGCCATCATCCATGAGCAGTTCTTC
TRBD1,TRBJ1-1,TRBV7-3,CASSYTGGNTEAFF,TGTGCCAGCAGCTATACAGGGGGGAACACTGAAGCTTTCTTT
NA,TRBJ1-1,TRBV5-1,CASSQPGGGMNTEAFF,TGCGCCAGCAGCCAGCCAGGCGGGGGCATGAACACTGAAGCTTTCTTT
NA,TRBJ1-4,TRBV28,CASSLRGNEKLFF,TGTGCCAGCAGTTTGAGAGGTAATGAAAAACTGTTTTTT
TRBD2,TRBJ2-7,TRBV27,CASSLTPGLAVREQYF,TGTGCCAGCAGTTTGACACCGGGACTAGCGGTTCGGGAGCAGTACTTC
NA,TRBJ2-3,TRBV5-1,CASSLESNTQYF,TGCGCCAGCAGCTTGGAATCCAATACGCAGTATTTT
TRBD2,TRBJ2-7,TRBV4-2,CASSQEASGAFQQYF,TGTGCCAGCAGCCAAGAAGCCAGCGGGGCATTCCAGCAGTACTTC
NA,TRBJ2-5,TRBV4-2,CASEGPGGETQYF,TGTGCCAGCGAGGGCCCAGGGGGGGAGACCCAGTACTTC
NA,TRBJ1-4,TRBV28,CAINRAAATNEKLFF,TGTGCCATCAACAGGGCAGCCGCAACTAATGAAAAACTGTTTTTT
NA,TRBJ1-1,TRBV5-1,CASTATGNTEAFF,TGCGCCAGCACCGCGACGGGTAACACTGAAGCTTTCTTT
TRBD2,TRBJ2-1,TRBV27,CASRRGGSYNEQFF,TGTGCCAGCAGGCGGGGGGGCTCCTACAATGAGCAGTTCTTC
NA,TRBJ1-1,TRBV4-1,CASSQAQGRLGGNTEAFF,TGCGCCAGCAGCCAAGCCCAAGGGCGCCTCGGGGGGAACACTGAAGCTTTCTTT
TRBD1,TRBJ1-2,TRBV19,CASSWDRGLYGYTF,TGTGCCAGTAGCTGGGACAGGGGGCTATATGGCTACACCTTC
NA,TRBJ2-1,TRBV4-1,CASSQRRDYNEQFF,TGCGCCAGCAGCCAAAGACGGGATTACAATGAGCAGTTCTTC
TRBD1,TRBJ2-7,TRBV5-1,CASSPGTGGEQYF,TGCGCCAGCAGCCCCGGGACAGGCGGAGAGCAGTACTTC
NA,TRBJ2-1,TRBV5-1,CASSLALVSSYNEQFF,TGCGCCAGCAGCTTGGCTTTGGTGAGCTCCTACAATGAGCAGTTCTTC
TRBD1,TRBJ2-1,TRBV4-1,CASSQGVGGLIVNEQFF,TGCGCCAGCAGCCAAGGCGTAGGGGGCCTGATTGTAAATGAGCAGTTCTTC
TRBD1,TRBJ1-4,TRBV11-2,CASSRLGQGAGGLFF,TGTGCCAGCAGCCGCCTGGGGCAGGGGGCAGGAGGACTGTTTTTT
TRBD2,TRBJ2-1,TRBV19,CASSSWGGSGEQFF,TGTGCCAGTAGTTCCTGGGGAGGGTCGGGTGAGCAGTTCTTC
TRBD1,TRBJ1-1,TRBV5-4,CASGIGQAGTEAFF,TGTGCCAGCGGAATAGGACAGGCGGGCACTGAAGCTTTCTTT
NA,TRBJ2-2,TRBV7-6,CASSFGVTGELFF,TGTGCCAGCAGCTTCGGAGTTACCGGGGAGCTGTTTTTT
NA,TRBJ1-1,TRBV2,CASRKSGQGTEAFF,TGTGCCAGCAGAAAGTCCGGGCAGGGGACCGAAGCTTTCTTT
NA,TRBJ2-1,TRBV7-8,CASRDRGGGYNEQFF,TGTGCCAGCAGAGACCGGGGCGGAGGGTACAATGAGCAGTTCTTC
NA,TRBJ2-2,TRBV19,CASSTLTGELFF,TGTGCCAGTAGTACCCTCACCGGGGAGCTGTTTTTT
TRBD1,TRBJ1-2,TRBV10-2,CASTDRAARAYGYTF,TGCGCCAGCACAGACAGGGCGGCTAGGGCCTATGGCTACACCTTC
TRBD2,TRBJ2-1,TRBV7-9,CASSARLAGGINEQFF,TGTGCCAGCAGCGCTCGACTAGCGGGGGGAATCAATGAGCAGTTCTTC
NA,TRBJ2-1,TRBV30,CAWSGQVRADNEQFF,TGTGCCTGGAGTGGCCAAGTCAGGGCCGACAATGAGCAGTTCTTC
NA,TRBJ2-7,TRBV19,CASSGRGGYEQYF,TGTGCCAGTAGTGGGCGTGGCGGGTACGAGCAGTACTTC
NA,TRBJ2-1,TRBV30,CAWSISHNEQFF,TGTGCCTGGAGCATTTCCCACAATGAGCAGTTCTTC
TRBD1,TRBJ1-1,TRBV6-5,CASREDGTDPQAFF,TGTGCCAGCAGAGAAGACGGGACAGACCCTCAAGCTTTCTTT
NA,TRBJ1-4,TRBV18,CASSPDREKLFF,TGTGCCAGCTCACCAGACAGAGAAAAACTGTTTTTT
NA,TRBJ2-7,TRBV11-1,CASSTGLAPSYEQYF,TGTGCCAGCAGCACTGGTCTAGCGCCTTCCTACGAGCAGTACTTC
NA,TRBJ2-7,TRBV29-1,CSVEGTGTYEQYF,TGCAGCGTTGAAGGAACAGGGACCTACGAGCAGTACTTC
TRBD1,TRBJ1-4,TRBV4-1,CASSQGLLIWDREYSGDEKLFF,TGCGCCAGCAGCCAAGGACTCTTAATATGGGACAGGGAATATAGCGGCGATGAAAAACTGTTTTTT
TRBD1,TRBJ2-1,TRBV7-6,CASSSRTGRSYNEQFF,TGTGCCAGCAGCTCCCGGACAGGGAGATCCTACAATGAGCAGTTCTTC
TRBD2,TRBJ2-3,TRBV6-4,CARPPVRRGTTDTQYF,TGTGCCAGACCCCCTGTGAGGCGGGGGACCACAGATACGCAGTATTTT
TRBD1,TRBJ2-7,TRBV6-5,CASSSRDSYYEQYF,TGTGCCAGCAGTTCCCGGGACAGTTACTACGAGCAGTACTTC
NA,TRBJ2-7,TRBV9,CASSVERESYEQYF,TGTGCCAGCAGCGTAGAGAGGGAATCCTACGAGCAGTACTTC